This TCR beta chain is drawn from a study of CD8+ T cells in alopecia areata (dated by TCRdb to between 2017 and 2018). At the level of the whole study: To study T cell clonal expansion in alopecia areata, the researchers applied high-throughput TCRbeta sequencing to both the C3H/HeJ mouse model and human patients. Scalp tissue and sorted CD4+ and CD8+ peripheral blood T cells from patchy and totalis/universalis alopecia areata patients and from healthy controls were covered by human TCRbeta sequencing. Clonality in the scalp was compared among normal scalp (n=4), patchy alopecia areata scalp (n=8), and alopecia totalis/universalis scalp (n=8). RNA came from the PAXgene miRNA kit for fixed scalp, the miRNeasy kit for PBMCs, and the RNeasy kit for mouse skin. Amplification of TCRbeta CDR3 regions was done by immunoSEQ multiplex PCR using 35 Vbeta forward primers and 13 Jbeta reverse primers.

PBMCs were isolated by density centrifugation and stained for CD3, CD4 and CD8, and CD4+ and CD8+ T cells were sorted on a FACSAria. Scalp biopsies and blood samples were obtained from unaffected controls. Receptor amplification or capture employed the immunoSEQ multiplex PCR assay. To provide template for TCR sequencing, every sample had RNA extracted and reverse transcribed into cDNA. First-strand cDNA was synthesized with SuperScript III using a 2:1 mix of oligo-dT and random hexamers. A synthetic immune receptor repertoire was used to assess amplification bias, and residual bias was removed computationally. Per the original workflow: Raw reads were preprocessed for error removal, and CDR3 was defined according to IMGT conventions as running from the conserved cysteine to phenylalanine. Clonality was calculated as 1 minus Shannon entropy normalized by log2 of the number of productive unique TCRs. Scalp TCRbeta sequences were cross-referenced with sorted blood CD4 and CD8 repertoires so that the CD4 or CD8 identity of scalp clones could be inferred. The immuneACCESS repertoire file appears here via TCRdb, limited to in-frame rearrangements. These files lack a portion of the clones; in checked studies, under half of the deficit traces to unresolved V genes, and the cause of the others is not known. The V and J calls and the clone size are those of that table, but D and trimming were determined from the DNA. The sample includes more than 95,000 clones, with 55% observed a single time. Of the sample, 8% to 10% is held by the ten largest clones.

As for this clone: The target of this receptor is not known. Base qualities are missing; no much larger clone stands one base away.

Points the paper makes about the study in general: Resident alphabeta T cells in normal human skin are also sequenced, complicating scalp TCR repertoire analysis, unlike mouse skin dominated by gammadelta T cells. Higher clonality and more expanded CD8+ clones were observed in lesional scalp than in normal scalp, particularly in alopecia totalis/universalis, a finding suggestive of antigenic drive. Shared TCR sequences between patients were less evident than in mice, which may be partly attributable to HLA diversity in the patient population.

Taken from the germline V gene, the CDR1 and CDR2 loops are SGHRS and YFSETQ. Trimming costs V 4 bases and J 3 bases, and their ends lie 10 bases apart. The cysteine opens and the phenylalanine closes a CDR3 of 14 amino acids. Solely the CDR3 DNA is kept, with 42 bases framed from the first base. The chain links TRBV5-1 with TRBJ2-2; no D gene call is confident. The material sequenced was CD4+ T cells sorted from blood. The receptor's source is a human donor in good health. The CDR3 is CASSPRSYTGELFF. The bases are TGCGCCAGCAGCCCGAGGTCCTACACCGGGGAGCTGTTTTTT.